This is a list of T cell receptor beta chains from one sample in a study of cytomegalovirus exposure and HLA in healthy donors. The protocol was immunoSEQ multiplex PCR, while the TCRdb copy is restricted to in-frame clones and leaves out a portion. Among approximately 120,000 clones listed, 80% to 85% were seen once. Sequencing used PBMCs. The receptors stem from a woman in her thirties in good health and CMV-seronegative. The CDR3 runs from the conserved cysteine through the conserved F or W. D genes are given only for firm matches. Size is stated for part of the rows, as once, few or many counts, or as a class when the clone is expanded.

>TRBV28|.|TRBJ2-7|.
CASSFLDEQYF
TGTGCCAGCAGTTTCCTTGACGAGCAGTACTTC
>TRBV27|.|TRBJ1-2|TRBD1
CASSLSGGGGYTF
TGTGCCAGCAGTTTATCAGGGGGCGGTGGCTACACCTTC
>TRBV5-1|.|TRBJ1-4|.
CASSWDAGGEKLFF
TGCGCCAGCAGCTGGGACGCGGGAGGAGAAAAACTGTTTTTT
>TRBV6-1|few|TRBJ2-1|TRBD2
CASSEAGTSTPKAFF
TGTGCCAGCAGTGAAGCAGGGACTAGCACCCCAAAGGCGTTCTTC
>TRBV2|.|TRBJ2-2|TRBD2
CASSDRLAGYMRELFF
TGTGCCAGCAGTGACAGACTAGCGGGGTACATGCGGGAGCTGTTTTTT
>TRBV28|.|TRBJ2-3|TRBD2
CASSPGTSGITDTQYF
TGTGCCAGCAGCCCCGGGACTAGCGGGATTACAGATACGCAGTATTTT
>TRBV5-1|.|TRBJ2-1|TRBD2
CASSLGASGSVNEQFF
TGCGCCAGCAGCTTGGGGGCTAGCGGGAGTGTCAATGAGCAGTTCTTC
>TRBV30|.|TRBJ1-5|.
CAWSVRGTSNQPQHF
TGTGCCTGGAGTGTAAGGGGGACGAGTAATCAGCCCCAGCATTTT
>TRBV6-5|.|TRBJ1-5|TRBD1
CASSQGQGTNQPQHF
TGTGCCAGCAGTCAAGGACAGGGTACCAATCAGCCCCAGCATTTT
>TRBV15|.|TRBJ2-1|TRBD2
CATSSGTSGRIGNEQFF
TGTGCCACCAGCAGCGGGACTAGCGGGAGAATTGGCAATGAGCAGTTCTTC
>TRBV4-1|.|TRBJ2-3|TRBD2
CASSSPSGDTDTQYF
TGCGCCAGCAGCTCACCTAGCGGGGACACAGATACGCAGTATTTT
>TRBV7-2|.|TRBJ1-5|.
CASSLRGVSQPQHF
TGTGCCAGCAGCCTCAGGGGAGTCAGCCAGCCCCAGCATTTT
>TRBV6-1|many|TRBJ2-7|.
CASRDSGAAYEQYF
TGTGCCAGCAGGGACTCGGGAGCAGCCTACGAGCAGTACTTC
>TRBV25-1|few|TRBJ2-2|TRBD2
CASSEWGGGTGELFF
TGTGCCAGCAGTGAATGGGGGGGAGGCACCGGGGAGCTGTTTTTT
>TRBV7-3|.|TRBJ2-1|TRBD2
CASSLKRESLSYNEQFF
TGTGCCAGCAGCTTAAAGCGGGAGTCTTTGTCCTACAATGAGCAGTTCTTC
>TRBV10-3|.|TRBJ2-2|.
CAIRTLRGTGELFF
TGTGCCATCAGGACCCTCAGGGGCACCGGGGAGCTGTTTTTT
>TRBV30|once|TRBJ2-2|.
CAWGQTTGELFF
TGTGCCTGGGGACAGACCACCGGGGAGCTGTTTTTT
>TRBV11-1|.|TRBJ1-1|TRBD1
CASGQGSTAINTEAFF
TGTGCCAGCGGACAGGGGAGTACCGCCATCAACACTGAAGCTTTCTTT
>TRBV10-3|.|TRBJ1-1|TRBD1
CAITKEDRANTEAFF
TGTGCCATCACCAAAGAGGACAGGGCCAACACTGAAGCTTTCTTT
>TRBV5-4|few|TRBJ1-1|TRBD1
CASSFAGTANTEAFF
TGTGCCAGCAGCTTCGCCGGGACAGCTAACACTGAAGCTTTCTTT
>TRBV18|few|TRBJ2-1|TRBD2
CASSPKGLAGVNEQFF
TGTGCCAGCTCCCCAAAAGGACTAGCGGGGGTCAATGAGCAGTTCTTC
>TRBV2|.|TRBJ2-1|TRBD2
CASSEALRTSLSNEQFF
TGTGCCAGCAGTGAAGCGCTTCGGACTAGCCTCTCCAATGAGCAGTTCTTC
>TRBV27|.|TRBJ2-7|TRBD2
CASSLGLAVYEQYF
TGTGCCAGCAGTCTGGGACTAGCGGTCTACGAGCAGTACTTC
>TRBV7-2|once|TRBJ2-5|TRBD2
CASSLGLTSGHQETQYF
TGTGCCAGCAGCTTAGGTCTGACTAGCGGGCATCAAGAGACCCAGTACTTC
>TRBV21-1|.|TRBJ2-7|.
CASSNTRQGPSYEQYF
TGTGCCAGCAGCAACACTCGACAGGGTCCCTCCTACGAGCAGTACTTC
>TRBV7-9|.|TRBJ1-3|.
CSSSHDRSFSGNTIYF
TGTTCCAGCAGCCATGACAGGTCCTTCTCTGGAAACACCATATATTTT
>TRBV7-2|.|TRBJ1-2|TRBD1
CASSSTGTDFLASSYTF
TGTGCCAGCAGCTCTACCGGGACAGACTTCTTGGCTAGTAGCTACACCTTC
>TRBV18|.|TRBJ2-1|.
CASSPRGWGDNEQFF
TGTGCCAGCTCACCTCGCGGGTGGGGGGACAATGAGCAGTTCTTC
>TRBV29-1|.|TRBJ2-7|.
CSVLRQSSYEQYF
TGCAGCGTTCTACGTCAAAGCTCCTACGAGCAGTACTTC
>TRBV4-1|.|TRBJ1-2|TRBD1
CASSRQTGINYGYTF
TGCGCCAGCAGCCGACAGACAGGGATTAACTATGGCTACACCTTC
>TRBV5-6|.|TRBJ2-1|.
CASSRGLTPSSYNEQFF
TGTGCCAGCAGCCGAGGCTTAACCCCTAGCTCCTACAATGAGCAGTTCTTC